One sample yielded the 30 T cell receptor beta chains listed below, sequenced in a study of T cell responses to AZD1222 COVID-19 vaccine (dated by TCRdb to about 2021). The intended sense of this specimen's time point label: baseline before first vaccination. The method behind the library was the immunoSEQ multiplex PCR assay. In its TCRdb copy, this immuneACCESS table keeps in-frame sequences only and misses some clones. Where compared with another copy, unresolved V genes explain less than half of these, and the others have no known cause. The sample data list 35,000 or so clones, and 70% to 90% of these were observed just once. About 7.3% of the sample is held by the ten biggest clonotypes. Sequenced here: peripheral blood, sampled on day 0 of AZD1222 vaccination. The receptors were sampled from an adult in good health.

V usage is TRBV19 and J usage is TRBJ2-7; TRBD1 agrees at 10 bases. The CDR3 consists of 15 residues. The V and J ends lost 9 bases and 6 bases, in that order; junction bases with no gene match: 14. CDR1 is LNHDA, CDR2 SQIVND, per germline (reference sequence). CDR3 region: CASQSAGTGVFEQYF. The CDR3 nucleotides read TGTGCCAGCCAATCCGCCGGGACAGGGGTTTTCGAGCAGTACTTC.

The chain is built from TRBV19 and TRBJ1-1; 12 positions agree with TRBD1. The length of the CDR3 is 14 residues. V gave up 4 bases and J gave up 8 bases; unmatched junction bases: 5. Germline CDR1 reads LNHDA; CDR2 reads SQIVND (reference sequence). The CDR3 reads CASSSGTGGAEAFF. The CDR3 coding sequence is TGTGCCAGTAGTAGTGGGACAGGGGGCGCGGAAGCTTTCTTT.

The rearrangement uses TRBV6-5 and TRBJ1-2, with D possibly being TRBD1 (5 bases). V lost 0 bases, J lost 3 bases, and 14 bases lay in between. CDR3 length: 16 residues. Germline CDR1 is MNHEY and CDR2 is SVGAGI. The DNA for the CDR3 is TGTGCCAGCAGTTACTCAGTTCGGGACCGAGACTATGGCTACACCTTC. Translating gives CASSYSVRDRDYGYTF.

DNA of the CDR3: TGTGCCAGCCAGCGGTTACAGACCAATGAAAAACTGTTTTTT. This codes for CASQRLQTNEKLFF. The chain uses TRBV28 and TRBJ1-4, with D uncertain. The germline gives CDR1 MDHEN, CDR2 SYDVKM. This CDR3 comprises 14 residues. V was cut by 8 bases and J by 5 bases, with 15 bases left in between.

The chain is built from TRBV19 and TRBJ2-4, with D hard to call. CDR3 length equals 16 residues. Germline CDR1 is LNHDA and CDR2 is SQIVND (reference sequence). Between the trimmed V and J ends, which lost 5 bases and 3 bases, there was a span of 17 bases. The CDR3 DNA reads as TGTGCCAGTAGTGTATTTTGGGATAGTCGCAAAAACATTCAGTACTTC. Its translation is CASSVFWDSRKNIQYF.

The rearrangement links TRBV18 to TRBJ1-1; 12 bases are shared with TRBD1. The CDR3 contains 17 residues. V dropped 4 bases and J dropped 4; count of bases not matched to a gene: 10. Germline V gene data show CDR1 as KGHSH and CDR2 as LQKENI. CDR3 loop: CASSRDRGRLSPTEAFF. CDR3 nucleotides: TGTGCCAGCTCACGGGACAGGGGGCGTTTAAGTCCCACTGAAGCTTTCTTT.

The chain recombines TRBV19 with TRBJ1-4, with D unclear. The V and J ends lost 9 bases and 8 bases respectively, with 16 bases between them. Germline V gives CDR1 LNHDA, CDR2 SQIVND (reference sequence). The CDR3 is 13 residues long. The CDR3 loop reads CASHRAHDEKLFF. The DNA for the CDR3 is TGTGCCAGCCACCGGGCCCACGACGAAAAACTGTTTTTT.

The gene calls are TRBV4-3 and TRBJ2-1; D is ambiguous. Germline V gene lookup returns CDR1 LGHNA and CDR2 YSLEER. Trimming left V 1 base short and J 11 bases short, with 21 bases between. CDR3 length: 16 residues. CDR3 in DNA: TGCGCCAGCAGCCAAGTTTTCCATGGGATCCCGACCCAGCAGTTCTTC. This codes for CASSQVFHGIPTQQFF.

The chain couples TRBV4-3 to TRBJ2-3; TRBD2 matches at 9 bases. Germline CDR1 and CDR2: LGHNA and YSLEER. The V gene end was trimmed by 0 bases and the J gene end by 6 bases; junction bases not matched to a gene: 7. The CDR3 totals 16 residues. CDR3 DNA sequence: TGCGCCAGCAGCCAAGAGCTTGCGGGAGGGCCGGATACGCAGTATTTT. Encoded protein: CASSQELAGGPDTQYF.

The CDR3 is CASSPQGTSNQPQHF. The CDR3 DNA reads TGCGCCAGCAGCCCTCAGGGGACTTCCAATCAGCCCCAGCATTTT. J is TRBJ1-5 and V is TRBV4-1; D is perhaps TRBD1 (6 bases). V lost 4 bases and J lost 3, with 13 bases in between. This CDR3 has 15 residues. Germline V CDR1 and CDR2: MGHRA, YSYEKL.

Only one count was recorded for this clone. V is TRBV3-1 (or the pseudogene TRBV3-2) and J is TRBJ2-5; TRBD2 matches 16 bases. With 4 bases clipped from V and 0 bases from J, the junction kept 5 bases outside the gene matches. Per the germline V gene, CDR1 is LGHDT and CDR2 is YNNKEL (reference sequence). The CDR3 length is 18 residues. The CDR3 DNA follows: TGTGCCAGCAGCCCCTTGGGACTAGCGGGGGGGGACCAAGAGACCCAGTACTTC. This translates into CASSPLGLAGGDQETQYF.

The chain uses TRBV1 and TRBJ2-3; the DNA was not used to check the table's D call, TRBD2. TRBV1 is classified as a pseudogene. CDR3 length equals 13 residues. The CDR3 protein is CTSRDDGADTQYF. The CDR3 DNA is TGCACCAGCAGGGACGACGGGGCAGATACGCAGTATTTT.

The CDR3 sequence: CASSFTGDGYTF. The CDR3 nucleotides are TGTGCCAGCAGTTTCACAGGGGACGGCTACACCTTC. The chain employs TRBV2 and TRBJ1-2; 7 nucleotides align to TRBD1. CDR3 length: 12 amino acids. Trimming removed 5 bases from V and 8 bases from J; junction bases left unmatched: 5. Looked up from germline, CDR1 is SNHLY and CDR2 is FYNNEI.

V is TRBV7-9 and J is TRBJ2-2, with TRBD2 identical over 11 bases. This CDR3 has 16 residues. CDR1 is SEHNR and CDR2 is FQNEAQ in the germline V gene (reference sequence). V gave up 5 bases and J gave up 3 bases; unmatched junction bases: 5. As DNA, the CDR3 is TGTGCCAGCAGCCGTAGCGGGGGGGCGTACACCGGGGAGCTGTTTTTT. This codes for CASSRSGGAYTGELFF.

In DNA, the CDR3 is TGTGCCAGCAGCTTAGCCTCCTTTTACCAAGAGACCCAGTACTTC. As protein: CASSLASFYQETQYF. This chain joins TRBV7-2 and TRBJ2-5; D is uncertain. Germline values: CDR1 SGHTA, CDR2 FQGNSA. Deletions cut 0 bases from V and 0 bases from J, with 8 bases between. There are 15 residues in the CDR3.

The rearrangement joins TRBV5-4 to TRBJ2-3; the D call may be TRBD1 or TRBD2 (5 bases each). V shed 4 bases and J shed 4 bases, with 13 bases lying between them. This CDR3 is 14 amino acids long. Germline loops: CDR1 SGHNT, CDR2 YYREEE (reference sequence). The CDR3 coding sequence is TGTGCCAGCAGCCCCCCCGGGACCCCAGATACGCAGTATTTT. Amino acid sequence: CASSPPGTPDTQYF.

V and J are TRBV19 and TRBJ1-5, with D possibly TRBD1 on 6 matching bases. The CDR3 totals 13 residues. Germline V CDR1 and CDR2: LNHDA, SQIVND (reference sequence). V dropped 5 bases and J dropped 8 bases, with 13 bases sitting between them. The CDR3 loop is CASSHRDDEPQHF. CDR3 bases: TGTGCCAGTAGTCACAGGGATGATGAGCCCCAGCATTTT. The entire variable domain, with the rest obtained from reference TRBV19 and TRBJ1-5, is as follows: DGGITQSPKYLFRKEGQNVTLSCEQNLNHDAMYWYRQDPGQGLRLIYYSQIVNDFQKGDIAEGYSVSREKKESFPLTVTSAQKNPTAFYLCASSHRDDEPQHFGDGTRLSIL.

V gene TRBV6-5 combines with J gene TRBJ1-2; unclear D gene. The CDR3 loop spans 11 amino acids. V shed 6 bases and J shed 5 bases, with 7 bases lying between them. The germline V gene has CDR1 MNHEY and CDR2 SVGAGI. The CDR3 region is CASRTGYGYTF. CDR3 in DNA: TGTGCCAGCAGGACGGGGTATGGCTACACCTTC.

J is TRBJ1-5 and V is TRBV4-2, with a weak D call TRBD1 (5 bases). V lost 0 bases and J 0 bases, leaving 6 bases between the germline ends. Germline V gene sequence: CDR1 LGHNA, CDR2 YNFKEQ. The CDR3 totals 15 residues. CDR3 sequence: CASSQDRGSNQPQHF. CDR3 in DNA: TGTGCCAGCAGCCAAGATAGGGGTAGCAATCAGCCCCAGCATTTT.

This chain joins TRBV10-3 and TRBJ2-7; the D is unclear. The CDR3 sequence is 14 residues long. Germline lookup yields CDR1 ENHRY and CDR2 SYGVKD. The V gene lost 2 bases and the J gene lost 6 bases, with 14 bases spanning the gap. CDR3 sequence (DNA): TGTGCCATCAGTGAGGGCCAGAATGTGGGCGAGCAGTACTTC. It specifies CAISEGQNVGEQYF.

The chain combines TRBV2 with TRBJ2-1, with D unclear. V was shortened by 3 bases and J by 10 bases, with 7 bases between the two germline ends. CDR1 SNHLY and CDR2 FYNNEI come from the germline V gene. The CDR3 has 11 residues. CDR3 residues: CASSDSPEQFF. The CDR3 bases are TGTGCCAGCAGTGACAGCCCGGAGCAGTTCTTC.

V and J are TRBV5-4 and TRBJ2-1; D unresolved. V lost 4 bases to trimming and J lost 7 bases, with 6 bases between them. CDR3 size: 11 residues. From germline, CDR1 is SGHNT and CDR2 YYREEE (reference sequence). CDR3 nucleotide sequence: TGTGCCAGCAGCCATGGAAATGAGCAGTTCTTC. Translating it yields CASSHGNEQFF.

The chain couples TRBV6-5 to TRBJ1-6; D not certain. Germline V gene sequence: CDR1 MNHEY, CDR2 SVGAGI. The CDR3 has 13 residues. V dropped 2 bases and J dropped 7 bases, with 6 bases sitting between them. CDR3 coding DNA: TGTGCCAGCAGTTACAACGGGAATTCACCCCTCCACTTT. It codes for CASSYNGNSPLHF.

The chain carries TRBV18 and TRBJ1-6; unclear D gene. The CDR3 has 16 residues. Germline-derived CDR1 and CDR2 are KGHSH and LQKENI. Between the trimmed V and J ends, which lost 3 bases and 0 bases, there was a span of 9 bases. As DNA, the CDR3 is TGTGCCAGCTCACCGAGCGGGAACTCCTATAATTCACCCCTCCACTTT. Protein: CASSPSGNSYNSPLHF.

V and J are TRBV5-1 and TRBJ2-3; D may match TRBD1 or TRBD2 (5 bases each). V dropped 3 bases and J dropped 0 bases, with 8 bases sitting between them. The CDR3 covers 14 residues. In germline, CDR1 is SGHRS, CDR2 YFSETQ. The CDR3 spells CASSSGPSTDTQYF. The CDR3 bases are TGCGCCAGCAGCTCGGGACCCAGCACAGATACGCAGTATTTT.

The V and J genes are TRBV7-2 and TRBJ1-2, with D possibly TRBD1 on 6 matching bases. V was cut by 5 bases and J by 1 base, with 20 bases left in between. CDR1 and CDR2 (germline): SGHTA, FQGNSA. The CDR3 totals 17 residues. CDR3 in amino acids: CASSPSGTSQINYGYTF. The CDR3 nucleotides read TGTGCCAGCAGCCCCTCCGGGACATCACAAATTAACTATGGCTACACCTTC.

V is TRBV28 and J is TRBJ2-1, with TRBD2 matching 7 bases. The J segment lost 5 bases and the V segment lost 4 bases, leaving 11 bases of the junction unmatched. This CDR3 comprises 16 residues. Germline lookup yields CDR1 MDHEN and CDR2 SYDVKM. The CDR3 is CASSSTRKGLNNEQFF. CDR3 nucleotide sequence: TGTGCCAGCAGTTCCACTCGGAAGGGACTAAACAATGAGCAGTTCTTC.

The genes are TRBV5-4 and TRBJ2-3; 9 bases map to TRBD2. Per the germline V gene, CDR1 is SGHNT and CDR2 is YYREEE (reference sequence). After removal of 1 base from V and 5 bases from J, the junction contained 5 bases not matched to a gene. The CDR3 length is 15 residues. Here the CDR3 DNA reads TGTGCCAGCAGCTTGCAACTAGCGGGTGGAGATACGCAGTATTTT. Translation: CASSLQLAGGDTQYF.

This CDR3 is CASSDGVSYEQYF. CDR3 DNA: TGTGCCAGCAGTGACGGGGTTTCCTACGAGCAGTACTTC. This rearrangement joins TRBV6-1 to TRBJ2-7; D possibly corresponds to TRBD2 (5 bases). Trimming pared 3 bases from V and 1 base from J, leaving 7 bases between. This CDR3 is 13 amino acids long. The V gene's germline CDR1 is MNHNS and CDR2 SASEGT.

The J gene is TRBJ2-1, the V gene TRBV7-9; 7 bases line up with TRBD2. In germline, CDR1 is SEHNR, CDR2 FQNEAQ (reference sequence). Trimming removed 5 bases from V and 0 bases from J; junction bases left unmatched: 10. The CDR3 runs to 17 residues. This CDR3 reads CASSHNLAVSSYNEQFF. The CDR3 coding sequence is TGTGCCAGCAGCCATAATCTAGCGGTAAGCTCCTACAATGAGCAGTTCTTC.